This T cell receptor (beta chain) was found in a study of blood T cell repertoires in COVID-19 (dated by TCRdb to 2018 to 2021). The study in broad terms: The collaborator samples originated in the United States, Italy and Spain and spanned the acute and convalescent phases of COVID-19. The prospective study material was composed of cDNA or gDNA derived from T cells, B-cell-depleted T cells, or PBMCs. HLA class I and class II types, where available, came from metadata supplied by the sample provider rather than from assay-based typing. Nearly every sample came with metadata listing a de-identified subject ID, COVID-19 status, age in years and sex. The samples were drawn from the first 160 participants of the ongoing ImmuneRACE study and from more than 1,000 subjects provided by 6 global collaborators. The dataset comprised deeply sampled blood TCRbeta repertoires from subjects exposed to, actively infected with, or recovered from COVID-19. A freely available public database, intended as a resource for researchers studying the immune response to SARS-CoV-2, is where the repertoires were released.

TCRbeta CDR3 regions were amplified from genomic DNA by means of the immunoSEQ Assay, a bias-controlled multiplex PCR. The source study handled its data this way. The number of nucleated cells in each sample was estimated from the amplification of reference gene primers within the assay. To quantify the absolute abundance of each unique TCRbeta CDR3 rearrangement, sequence reads were collapsed and filtered. Productive Simpson clonality was computed per sample as the square root of Simpson's diversity index over productive rearrangements. Here the immuneACCESS table is served through TCRdb, limited to in-frame sequences with V and J called. Missing clones are a known gap in these copies; in checked studies unresolved V genes cover under half, and the rest lacks a known reason. V and J calls and clone size follow that table, whereas D and trimming were derived from the DNA. The sample data list fewer than 250,000 clones, and around 86% of these were observed just once. Around 1.9% of the sample is in the top ten clones.

Of note for this clone: Its cognate antigen has yet to be identified. No base-level quality is on record; no much larger clone is a single base apart.

The full study reports these points: The quantity of clinical and demographic metadata differed by source and by participant and was supplied without curation.

Enrolling through a virtual design, the prospective study's participants ranged in age from roughly 18 to 89 years and lived across some 23 United States geographic areas. To assign participants to cohorts, the prospective study relied on clinical history that participants themselves reported in a screening survey and a study questionnaire. Recovered participants in ImmuneRACE Cohort 3 were defined by two consecutive negative NP/OP PCR tests, clearance by a healthcare professional, or resolution of symptoms. Each participant in the prospective study had whole blood, serum and a nasopharyngeal or oropharyngeal swab collected by mobile phlebotomists. Prospective study participants could optionally give additional blood draws and questionnaires over an approximately two-month period. Blood samples from the prospective study were shipped frozen or at room temperature prior to DNA extraction. The TCR was taken from a woman between 50 and 59 years old who had recovered from COVID-19. Sequenced material: PBMCs or T cells enriched from blood (not recorded which).

The DNA reads TGTGCCAGCAGGTACACAGGGGGCGATTCCCCCGGCTACACCTTC. This translates into CASRYTGGDSPGYTF. The sequence joins TRBV6-6 to TRBJ1-2; 9 middle bases align to TRBD1. The junction shows trimming of 6 bases on V and 8 bases on J, and the gene matches do not reach 13 bases of it. The CDR3 has 15 amino acids, counting the end cysteine and phenylalanine. The kept DNA is CDR3 alone, 45 bases in frame from the first base. The germline V gene encodes CDR1 MNHNY and CDR2 SVGAGI (reference sequence).